Reported below is one T cell receptor beta chain. Its target antigen remains unknown. Base qualities are not provided; no much larger clone lies one nucleotide away. These data come from a study of blood T cell repertoires in COVID-19 (dated by TCRdb to 2018 to 2020). General notes on the study: Samples covering the acute and convalescent phases of COVID-19 were provided by collaborators in the United States, Italy and Spain. Where HLA class I and class II types were available, the types were taken from metadata supplied by the sample provider, not from assay-based typing. The material from the prospective study consisted of cDNA or gDNA derived from T cells, B-cell-depleted T cells, or PBMCs. The samples were drawn from two sources: the first 160 participants of the ongoing ImmuneRACE study, and 950 to 1,500 subjects contributed by 6 global collaborators. The repertoires were released in a freely available public database intended as a resource for research on the immune response to SARS-CoV-2. Subjects who had been exposed to COVID-19, were actively infected with it, or had recovered from it provided the deeply sampled blood TCRbeta repertoires that made up the dataset. A de-identified subject ID, COVID-19 status, age in years and sex were almost always included in the sample metadata. Summary of the overall study and its limitations: The amount of clinical and demographic metadata varied by source and participant and was provided uncurated.

In the prospective study, participants were roughly 18 to 89 years old, resided in about two dozen geographic areas of the United States, and were enrolled through a virtual design. To assign participants to cohorts, the prospective study relied on clinical history that participants themselves reported in a screening survey and a study questionnaire. A participant counted as exposed if, within 2 weeks of entering the study, that participant had been in contact with someone who had a PCR-confirmed or clinician-diagnosed COVID-19 case. In the prospective study, whole blood, serum and a nasopharyngeal or oropharyngeal swab were collected from each participant by mobile phlebotomists. Over an approximately 2-month period, participants in the prospective study had the option of providing additional blood draws and questionnaires. Before DNA extraction, prospective study blood samples were shipped either frozen or at room temperature.

TCRbeta CDR3 regions were amplified from genomic DNA using the immunoSEQ Assay, a bias-controlled multiplex PCR. The published analysis was carried out like this. Nucleated cell counts per sample were estimated from amplification of reference gene primers within the assay. To quantify the absolute abundance of each unique TCRbeta CDR3 rearrangement, sequence reads were collapsed and filtered. Productive Simpson clonality was computed per sample as the square root of Simpson's diversity index over productive rearrangements. TCRdb obtained this table from immuneACCESS and retained in-frame rearrangements with V and J assigned. These tables miss some clones; where compared with another copy, unresolved V genes account for less than half of the shortfall, and the remainder is unexplained. D and trimming were read from the DNA, whereas the V and J calls and clone size are those reported in that table. The sample table records about 300,000 clones; roughly 90% of these occur just once. The ten largest clonotypes hold 2.5% to 3.5% of the sample.

The CDR3, cysteine through phenylalanine, is 14 amino acids long. The kept DNA is CDR3 alone, 42 bases in frame from the first base. The germline ends are 17 bases apart after V is trimmed by 7 bases and J by 4 bases. Reading the germline V gene gives CDR1 SGHRS and CDR2 YFSETQ. The specimen was PBMCs or T cells enriched from blood (not recorded which). The clonotype was recovered from a woman aged 50 to 65 who had been exposed to COVID-19. In this chain, TRBV5-1 is recombined with TRBJ2-5, and TRBD2 may be the D gene, going by 7 matching bases. CDR3 sequence: CASRVEGGLETQYF. The nucleotides are TGCGCCAGCCGCGTAGAGGGGGGGCTAGAGACCCAGTACTTC.